This T cell receptor (beta chain) was identified in a study of T cells in Graves' hyperthyroidism and ophthalmopathy. The CDR3 sequence is 14 residues long. With V trimmed by 7 bases and J by 2 bases, 5 bases remained unmatched. Germline CDR1 is SGHDN and CDR2 is FVKESK. TCR beta CDR3 region amplification was performed from RNA transcripts. The TCR CDR3 first-round RT-PCR relied on the HTBI primer set. MiXCR, applied by TCRdb to the multiplex PCR reads, yields one record per CDR3 protein. The sample holds more than 500,000 distinct CDR3 sequences, about 46% seen once. Material for sequencing was peripheral blood or thyroid tissue (not recorded which). The sequence was obtained from an adult woman with Graves' disease, either hyperthyroidism or ophthalmopathy (not recorded which). J is TRBJ2-5 and V is TRBV14, with TRBD2 identical over 9 bases. Here the CDR3 reads CASTPAGGQETQYF. In DNA, the CDR3 is TGTGCCAGCACCCCGGCGGGAGGGCAAGAGACCCAGTACTTC.